This T cell receptor beta chain was identified during a study of blood T cell repertoires in COVID-19 (dated by TCRdb to about 2020). Background for the entire study: Samples covering the acute and convalescent phases of COVID-19 were provided by collaborators in the United States, Italy and Spain. Deeply sampled blood TCRbeta repertoires from subjects exposed to, actively infected with, or recovered from COVID-19 were included in the dataset. Where available, HLA class I and class II types were taken from metadata supplied by the sample provider and were not determined by assay-based typing. The samples were drawn from the first 160 participants of the ongoing ImmuneRACE study and from some 1,300 subjects provided by 6 global collaborators. The prospective study material was composed of cDNA or gDNA derived from T cells, B-cell-depleted T cells, or PBMCs. Nearly every sample came with metadata listing a de-identified subject ID, COVID-19 status, age in years and sex. The repertoires were made available in a free public database intended to serve as a resource for research on the immune response to SARS-CoV-2.

Each collaborating institution followed its own protocols to collect whole blood in K2EDTA tubes. For TCRbeta analysis, collaborators shipped samples in one of three forms: frozen whole blood, isolated PBMCs, or DNA extracted from either of those sample types. The immunoSEQ Assay, a bias-controlled multiplex PCR, was used to amplify TCRbeta CDR3 regions from genomic DNA. As for the original processing: Within the assay, amplification of reference gene primers was used to estimate how many nucleated cells each sample contained. Sequence reads were collapsed and filtered to measure the absolute abundance of every unique TCRbeta CDR3 rearrangement. Productive Simpson clonality was computed per sample as the square root of Simpson's diversity index over productive rearrangements. TCRdb provides this immuneACCESS table in a form limited to in-frame rearrangements. Some clones are lacking; in checked studies, under half of them reflect an unresolved V gene, and why the rest are absent is not known. V and J calls and clone size are copied from that table; D and trimming were computed from the DNA. This sample holds 81,000 or so clones; approximately 85% were observed only once. The ten largest clones capture about 8.5% of the sample.

The full study reports these points: The amount of clinical and demographic metadata varied by source and participant and was provided uncurated.

For this clone: Its antigen is not yet known. The record has no base qualities; no much larger clone is one base away.

V and J lose 2 bases and 1 base, and a span of 9 bases separates them. From cysteine to phenylalanine, the CDR3 is 14 amino acids long. Only the CDR3 region is kept as DNA, spanning 42 bases read in frame from base 1. The germline V gene provides CDR1 SGHRS and CDR2 YFSETQ. The chain was built from TRBV5-1 and TRBJ1-1, with a weak D call of TRBD1 (6 bases match). This clonotype was obtained from a man aged 45-60 years with active COVID-19. Sequencing input: peripheral blood. The bases are TGCGCCAGCAGCTTTGGACAGACGAACACTGAAGCTTTCTTT. The encoded protein is CASSFGQTNTEAFF.